The entry that follows covers one T cell receptor beta chain sequence. Its antigen is as yet unknown. Analysis merged second doses at about 4 or about 12 weeks. Germline V gives CDR1 GTSNPN, CDR2 SVGIG (reference sequence). This CDR3 contains 13 residues. V dropped 0 bases and J dropped 6 bases, with 9 bases sitting between them. This sample was taken from a study of T cell responses to AZD1222 COVID-19 vaccine. Sequencing used immunoSEQ multiplex PCR; TCRdb keeps in-frame clones, though not all of them. The table records about 160,000 clones, around 92% of them present only once. Study-wide results and caveats: There were mostly white British donors and more females than males, and clonal diversity was possibly underestimated. Nearly half of the spike-specific TCRs reportedly recognize variant regions that carry no mutations. Spike-specific TCR repertoires showed rising breadth and depth after two AZD1222 doses.

The starting material was peripheral blood, obtained 28 days after the second AZD1222 dose. This chain uses TRBV30 with TRBJ1-5, with TRBD1 as a possible D gene (6 bases). This TCR came from an adult who received the AZD1222 COVID-19 vaccine. The CDR3 loop reads CAWSVRGRQPQHF. CDR3 DNA: TGTGCCTGGAGTGTACGGGGGCGTCAGCCCCAGCATTTT.